The entry below gives a single TCR beta chain sequence along with its context. CDR1 and CDR2 (germline): KGHSH, LQKENI. This CDR3 contains 13 residues. V was clipped by 6 bases and J by 6 bases, with 11 bases between them. The sample originates from a study of cytomegalovirus exposure and HLA in healthy donors. Only in-frame clones appear in the TCRdb table, and some are missing; sequencing was by immunoSEQ multiplex PCR. This sample has 100,000 to 150,000 clones, with roughly 89% found just once. The source material was PBMCs. This chain joins TRBV18 and TRBJ1-4; D not resolved. This clonotype originated in a young woman in good health and CMV-seronegative. The CDR3 bases are TGTGCCAGCTCCAACTCTCGAGATGAAAAACTGTTTTTT. Residues: CASSNSRDEKLFF.